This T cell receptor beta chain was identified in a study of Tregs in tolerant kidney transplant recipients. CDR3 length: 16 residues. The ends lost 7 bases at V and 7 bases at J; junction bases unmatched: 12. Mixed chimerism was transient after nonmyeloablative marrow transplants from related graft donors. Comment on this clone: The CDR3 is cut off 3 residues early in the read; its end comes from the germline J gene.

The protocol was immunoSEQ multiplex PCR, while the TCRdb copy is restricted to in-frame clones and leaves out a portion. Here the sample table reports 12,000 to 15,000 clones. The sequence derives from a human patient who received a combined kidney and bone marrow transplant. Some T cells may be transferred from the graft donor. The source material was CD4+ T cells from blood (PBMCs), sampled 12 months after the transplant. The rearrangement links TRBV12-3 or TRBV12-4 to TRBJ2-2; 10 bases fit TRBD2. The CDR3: CASNLFRSGRSGELFF. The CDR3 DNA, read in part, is TGTGCCAGCAACCTTTTTCGTAGCGGGAGGAGCGGGGAG.